The T cell receptor (beta chain) described here comes from a study of blood T cell repertoires in COVID-19. The wider study: Acute-phase and convalescent COVID-19 samples originated in the United States, Italy and Spain.

Authors' analysis steps: Counts of nucleated cells, estimated from reference gene primer amplification, were obtained. Profiled with immunoSEQ multiplex PCR; TCRdb holds only in-frame clones, not every one. The V and J calls and clone size were taken over from that table, and D and trimming were inferred from the DNA. The sample lists more than 300,000 clones, roughly 86% occurring once. Followed longitudinally, the Seattle patients had been enrolled during active infection. Germline assignment: CDR1 MNHEY and CDR2 SMNVEV (reference sequence). This CDR3 contains 13 residues. The junction had 1 base not matched to a gene; V was cut back by 5 bases and J by 2 bases.

The clonotype originates from a woman in her 70s with COVID-19, enrolled during active disease. Sequencing was done on a sample of peripheral blood. This chain joins TRBV27 and TRBJ1-2, with 8 nucleotides matching TRBD1. The CDR3, as DNA: TGTGCCAGCAGTAGGACAGGGAACTATGGCTACACCTTC. Its protein product is CASSRTGNYGYTF.